Listed below are T cell receptor beta chains from one sample, sequenced in a study of early T cells in non-severe SARS-CoV-2 infection. TCRdb itself ran the 5' RACE reads through MiXCR, one entry per CDR3 protein. This sample has fewer than 120,000 distinct CDR3 sequences, with around 13% found just once. The sample in question was whole blood, obtained at baseline. The receptor set was obtained from an adult who was a healthcare worker with PCR-confirmed SARS-CoV-2 infection or an uninfected control (not recorded which). The CDR3 runs from the conserved cysteine through the conserved F or W. D genes are given only for firm matches. Clone sizes are given selectively: once, few, many, or a class where the clone is expanded.

D	size	V	J	DNA	CDR3
NA	few	TRBV3-1	TRBJ2-4	TGTGCCAGCAGTACCGGACGCTTAGCCAAAAACATTCAGTACTTC	CASSTGRLAKNIQYF
NA	NA	TRBV20-1	TRBJ2-5	TGCAGTGCTCGCCCCGGGGGTTCAGAGACCCAGTACTTC	CSARPGGSETQYF
NA	many	TRBV5-1	TRBJ2-6	TGCGCCAGCAGCTTGGCCTTCGTCTCAACTGGGGCCAACGTCCTGACTTTC	CASSLAFVSTGANVLTF
NA	few	TRBV30	TRBJ1-1	TGTGCCTGGAGTTTAAAGTTCAGGGCGATGAACACTGAAGTTTTCTTT	CAWSLKFRAMNTEVFF
NA	NA	TRBV20-1	TRBJ2-3	TGCAGTGCTAGAGATAGTCAGGGCCGCACAGATACGCAGTATTTT	CSARDSQGRTDTQYF
NA	NA	TRBV15	TRBJ2-6	TGTGCCTCAACGATGGGGCACCTCACGCCCTCTGGGGCCAACGTCCTGACTTTC	CASTMGHLTPSGANVLTF
NA	many	TRBV3-1	TRBJ2-7	TGTGCCAGCAGCCAACCGACGGTTCGAGAGCAGTACTTC	CASSQPTVREQYF
NA	many	TRBV6-6	TRBJ1-1	TGTGCCACCCATGGGGGGGCTGAAGCTTTCTTT	CATHGGAEAFF
NA	NA	TRBV12-3/TRBV12-4	TRBJ1-1	TGTGCCAGCAGGGGCAGTGGGAACACTGAAGCTTTCTTT	CASRGSGNTEAFF
TRBD2	few	TRBV3-1	TRBJ2-7	TGTGCCAGCAGCCAGTCTAGCGGCCAGCCCTACGAGCAGTACTTC	CASSQSSGQPYEQYF
TRBD1	NA	TRBV29-1	TRBJ2-1	TGCAGCGTTGGACCCGGGACAGGGGTGAATGAGCAGTTCTTC	CSVGPGTGVNEQFF
NA	few	TRBV5-6	TRBJ2-3	TGTGCCAGCAGCTTCCGCGATACGCAGTATTTT	CASSFRDTQYF
TRBD1	few	TRBV2	TRBJ1-1	TGTGCCAGCAGTGCGGGACCCGGGACAGGGGACTTTAACACTGAAGCTTTCTTT	CASSAGPGTGDFNTEAFF
NA	few	TRBV19	TRBJ1-2	TGTGCCAGTATGAGGGACTCGGCGGCCTATGGCTACACCTTC	CASMRDSAAYGYTF
NA	NA	TRBV29-1	TRBJ2-3	TGCAGCGTTGGGCAGGGGGGTTCAGATACGCAGTATTTT	CSVGQGGSDTQYF
TRBD1	many	TRBV19	TRBJ2-7	TGTGCCAGTAGTATAGATGGGACAGGGGGTTCGTACGAGCAGTACTTC	CASSIDGTGGSYEQYF
NA	few	TRBV29-1	TRBJ2-2	TGCAGCGTCTCCTTTCTCACCGGGGAGCTGTTTTTT	CSVSFLTGELFF
NA	few	TRBV10-2	TRBJ1-2	TGCGCCAGCAGGGAGGGTTGGGACTCGAACTATGGCTACACCTTC	CASREGWDSNYGYTF
NA	many	TRBV20-1	TRBJ2-2	TGCAGTGCTAGAGATCGGGCGGAAGCCGGGGAGCTGTTTTTT	CSARDRAEAGELFF
NA	many	TRBV7-8	TRBJ2-3	TGTGCCAGCAGCTTAGTTGGGGAGCTAAACACAGATACGCAGTATTTT	CASSLVGELNTDTQYF
TRBD2	few	TRBV7-2	TRBJ2-3	TGTGCCAGCAGCATATTAGCGGGAGGCGCCCCTACGCAGTATTTT	CASSILAGGAPTQYF
TRBD1	NA	TRBV2	TRBJ1-1	TGTGCCACCGGACAGGTGATCGACACTGAAGCTTTCTTT	CATGQVIDTEAFF
NA	few	TRBV24-1	TRBJ2-1	TGTGCCACCAGTGAGAGCTCCTACAATGAGCAGTTCTTC	CATSESSYNEQFF
NA	many	TRBV5-5	TRBJ2-2	TGTGCCAGCAGCTCTCGTAACACCGGGGAGCTGTTTTTT	CASSSRNTGELFF
TRBD1	NA	TRBV18	TRBJ2-7	TGTGCCAGCTCAATCCAGGGGGCTAGGTCCTACGAGCAGTACTTC	CASSIQGARSYEQYF
NA	few	TRBV4-1	TRBJ2-5	TGCGCCAGCAGCCGAATTCTTTCTAGGGTTAAAGAGACCCAGTACTTC	CASSRILSRVKETQYF
NA	few	TRBV12-3/TRBV12-4	TRBJ2-5	TGTGCCAGCAGTTTAAGACTTCCTTCGGAGACCCAGTACTTC	CASSLRLPSETQYF
NA	NA	TRBV7-8	TRBJ1-2	TGTGCCAGCAGCTTAAGGGTTGATGATGGCTACACCTTC	CASSLRVDDGYTF